The following is a TCR beta chain sequence with its context. What this receptor recognizes is not known. Base-call qualities are not available, and no considerably larger clone is one nucleotide away. To prepare the library, 5' RACE was applied. A second PCR of roughly 7 to 12 cycles was run with a J-beta primer mix and a sample-barcoded 5' primer. Each TCR beta cDNA molecule received a unique molecular identifier from a template-switch 5' adaptor carrying 12 random nucleotides. At least 2.5 million CDR3-containing paired-end reads were obtained from each sample. All of the RNA was converted into first-strand cDNA using the Mint cDNA synthesis kit, with a TRBC-specific oligonucleotide serving as the primer. Following uracil-DNA glycosylase treatment, a first 18-cycle PCR with universal primers M1SS and BC2_uni_R was performed on all cDNA. On the authors' methods: Each sample was normalized by randomly selecting 1 million high-quality reads, each carrying a distinct molecular identifier. Reads sharing molecular identifiers were discarded rather than binned into consensus sequences. MiTCR, with a Q25 quality threshold and the strictest error-elimination algorithm, was used for CDR3 identification, clonotype clustering and error correction. A nonparametric unseen species model using Euler transformation provided a lower-bound estimate of total TCR beta diversity. Starting from the raw public reads, TCRdb applied fastp trimming at Q25, assembled clones with MiXCR and retained in-frame beta chains. All rows with the same CDR3 protein become a single entry with the most common DNA and genes. The V and J calls, along with clone size, are taken from TCRdb and not from the paper's own processing. The sample yields 1,800,000 or so distinct CDR3 sequences; 35% to 50% were counted once. The leading ten clones occupy more than 20% of the sample.

Donors were 40 or so systemically healthy Caucasian individuals from Russia aged about 6 to 100 years. About 9.1 milliliters of peripheral blood were collected from each donor into EDTA-treated Vacutainer tubes. Ficoll-Paque density-gradient centrifugation was used to isolate PBMCs, with at least 6 million obtained per sample. Total RNA was extracted from PBMCs with Trizol reagent, with at least 6 micrograms obtained per sample. Naive CD45RAhigh/CD27high T cell percentages were measured by flow cytometry on a PBMC aliquot from every donor. This entry belongs to a study of blood T cells in healthy people across ages (dated by TCRdb to the mid-2010s). Regarding the research as a whole: In model experiments, template switching captured roughly one uniquely barcoded TCR beta cDNA molecule for every two T cells. The study analyzed two additional independent replicas of 1 million unique cDNA reads from the same blood draw for two donors, one aged 18 to 30 and one aged 80 or older. The study measured age-related changes in TCR beta repertoire diversity using deep sequencing normalized with unique cDNA molecular identifiers. The donors were split into four age groups: young (average about 15 years), middle-aged (39), aged (approximately 60) and long-lived (82). To avoid experimental bias, donors of different ages were spread randomly across the sequencing lanes.

What the authors observed across the whole study: Compared with the aged group, the long-lived group had more naive CD4+ T cells, fewer expanded clones and increased TCR diversity, a pattern suggesting age selection. Donor CMV infection status was unknown, potentially confounding age-related changes in expanded clonotypes. Estimates of total diversity based on one million sequenced T cells were regarded as lower bounds and as underestimates. Observed TCR beta diversity per million T cells fell roughly linearly with age, and a significant reduction was already apparent by age roughly 40. There was a strong correlation between observed TCR beta diversity and the percentage of naive T cells measured by flow cytometry. Bulk unsorted PBMC profiling prevented conclusive comparison of naive and antigen-experienced compartments.

According to the germline V gene, CDR1 reads MNHEY and CDR2 reads SVGEGT. Ends trimmed: V by 6 bases, J by 5 bases; bases unmatched to a gene: 11. From the cysteine through the phenylalanine, the CDR3 covers 16 amino acids. The entry retains the CDR3 DNA only, 48 bases that are in frame from base 1. Sequenced input: blood. This clonotype originated in a human donor in good health. The chain joins TRBV6-2 or TRBV6-3 to TRBJ2-1; 9 middle bases align to TRBD2. The DNA sequence is TGTGCCAGCAGAATGAGGGCTAGCGGGAAACACAATGAGCAGTTCTTC. This codes for CASRMRASGKHNEQFF.